One sample yielded the 30 T cell receptor beta chains listed below, sequenced in a study of spatial heterogeneity in lung cancer. Broader study findings: Mutation tallies in tumors tracked expanded intratumoral alpha and beta TCR counts.

Time point: sample taken at primary tumor resection. No antigen has been assigned to these receptors. TCRdb re-analysed the 5' RACE reads in MiXCR, keeping a single row per CDR3 protein. The sample carries several thousand distinct CDR3 sequences, 13% to 15% recorded once. The input for sequencing was lung tumor tissue, taken at surgery. The receptors derive from a male donor with early-stage non-small cell lung cancer.

This clonotype was detected a few times. A much larger clonotype is one base distant, so this may be a read error. The chain links TRBV20-1 to TRBJ2-7, with D unclear. Germline V gene data show CDR1 as DFQATT and CDR2 as SNEGSKA (reference sequence). V dropped 3 bases and J dropped 0 bases, with 9 bases sitting between them. The CDR3 is 13 residues long. The CDR3 region has the DNA TGCAGTGCTAGTGAAGGGAACTCCTACGAGCAGTACTTC. It specifies CSASEGNSYEQYF.

By proportion, this clonotype is medium-sized. CDR3 protein: CASSIGGARGEQYF. The CDR3 DNA reads TGCGCCAGCAGCATTGGCGGGGCGCGGGGCGAGCAGTACTTC. The gene calls are TRBV5-1 and TRBJ2-7, with a weak D call TRBD2 (6 bases). The V and J ends lost 4 bases and 6 bases respectively, with 17 bases between them. Per germline, CDR1 SGHRS and CDR2 YFSETQ. The CDR3 loop spans 14 amino acids.

This clonotype is judged large. This chain connects TRBV29-1 to TRBJ2-2; D is perhaps TRBD2 (5 bases). Germline V gene sequence: CDR1 SQVTM, CDR2 ANQGSEA. The CDR3 runs to 14 residues. Trimming pared 7 bases from V and 4 bases from J, leaving 16 bases between. CDR3 DNA: TGCAGCGCAAACCCGGGATCCGGCACCGGGGAGCTGTTTTTT. Translation gives CSANPGSGTGELFF.

This clonotype was counted between two and nine times. A junction end diverges from the germline sequence, so it may reflect a read error. The chain is built from TRBV7-2 and TRBJ2-2, with D possibly being TRBD1 (5 bases). Germline values: CDR1 SGHTA, CDR2 FQGNSA. The CDR3 is made up of 16 amino acids. The CDR3 DNA follows: TGTGCCAGCAGCGCTTCGCTAGGGGCGAACATCGGGGAGCTGTTTTTT. Amino acids: CASSASLGANIGELFF.

This clonotype has at least ten counts. The chain is built from TRBV7-9 and TRBJ2-7; a weak D match, TRBD2 (5 bases). Per the germline V gene, CDR1 is SEHNR and CDR2 is FQNEAQ (reference sequence). Trimming took off 4 bases at V and 5 bases at J, with 21 bases between the two ends. This CDR3 spans 16 amino acids. The CDR3 DNA sequence: TGTGCCAGCAGCTACGCCCTGCCTGCGGCGGGCCACGAGCAGTACTTC. Residues: CASSYALPAAGHEQYF.

This clonotype showed up many times. This chain connects TRBV9 to TRBJ2-5; D is undetermined. CDR1 SGDLS and CDR2 YYNGEE come from the germline V gene. Trimming stripped 0 bases from V and 5 bases from J, with 5 bases between. The CDR3 has 12 residues. Here the CDR3 DNA reads TGTGCCAGCAGCGTAGCTGAGGAGACCCAGTACTTC. Residues: CASSVAEETQYF.

This clonotype was picked up a small number of times. The rearrangement uses TRBV6-5 and TRBJ2-1, with 7 bases aligning to TRBD2. The CDR3 loop spans 23 amino acids. Germline values: CDR1 MNHEY, CDR2 SVGAGI. J lost 8 bases, V lost 2 bases, and 33 bases had no gene match. CDR3 nucleotide sequence: TGTGCCAGCAGTTACCCTACCCCCCTAGACGGTGCGGTGCGGGAGTATCGAGGTGATGAGCAGTTCTTC. Amino acid sequence: CASSYPTPLDGAVREYRGDEQFF.

The genes are TRBV5-1 and TRBJ2-7; D is uncertain. Germline CDR1 is SGHRS and CDR2 is YFSETQ. Trimming took 4 bases from V and 3 from J, leaving 5 bases between them. The CDR3 consists of 11 residues. The chain's CDR3 is CASSVGYEQYF. The CDR3 nucleotides read TGCGCCAGCAGCGTGGGCTACGAGCAGTACTTC.

The table lists this clonotype with many counts. This chain joins TRBV5-6 and TRBJ2-1; a weak D match, TRBD1 (5 bases). V lost 2 bases and J lost 7, with 10 bases in between. This CDR3 is 13 amino acids long. In germline, CDR1 is SGHDT, CDR2 YYEEEE. CDR3 nucleotide sequence: TGTGCCAGCAGCTTTAGGGGTAGGAATGAGCAGTTCTTC. Encoded protein: CASSFRGRNEQFF.

V is TRBV18 and J is TRBJ2-3, with 7 bases identical to TRBD2. The CDR3 covers 15 residues. CDR1 is KGHSH, CDR2 LQKENI, per germline. The J segment lost 1 base and the V segment lost 0 bases, leaving 1 base of the junction unmatched. The DNA of the CDR3 is TGTGCCAGCTCACCACCTAGCGGGCGCACAGATACGCAGTATTTT. It translates to CASSPPSGRTDTQYF.

This clonotype was detected many times. V usage is TRBV6-5 and J usage is TRBJ2-6, with D unresolved. The length of the CDR3 is 14 residues. Germline assignment: CDR1 MNHEY and CDR2 SVGAGI. Deletions cut 8 bases from V and 1 base from J, with 9 bases between. DNA for the CDR3: TGTGCCAGCGGAACCCGGTCTGGGGCCAACGTCCTGACTTTC. Translated: CASGTRSGANVLTF.

Many counts were recorded for this clonotype. The V call is TRBV20-1, the J call TRBJ1-2, with TRBD1 identical over 8 bases. V trimming: 5 bases; J trimming: 8 bases; junction bases outside the gene matches: 10. From germline, CDR1 is DFQATT and CDR2 SNEGSKA (reference sequence). This CDR3 comprises 13 residues. This CDR3 reads CSASTGGNQGYTF. CDR3 nucleotides: TGCAGTGCTTCTACAGGGGGGAATCAAGGCTACACCTTC.

V usage is TRBV5-5 and J usage is TRBJ2-7, with D uncertain. CDR1 is SGHKS and CDR2 is YYEKEE in the germline V gene (reference sequence). This CDR3 has 15 residues. V dropped 3 bases and J dropped 0 bases, with 13 bases sitting between them. In DNA, the CDR3 is TGTGCCAGCAGCTCCCCGACTCACAGCTCCTACGAGCAGTACTTC. Translation gives CASSSPTHSSYEQYF.

By share, this clonotype counts as medium-sized. V is TRBV2 and J is TRBJ2-1, with D possibly being TRBD1 or TRBD2 (5 bases each). With 5 bases removed from V and 7 bases from J, the gap between germline ends came to 15 bases. The germline V gene encodes CDR1 SNHLY and CDR2 FYNNEI. The CDR3 is made up of 14 amino acids. CDR3 DNA sequence: TGTGCCAGCAGTACGACCGGGACCATGAATGAGCAGTTCTTC. Its protein is CASSTTGTMNEQFF.

Ten or more counts support this clonotype. The chain couples TRBV4-3 to TRBJ2-1, with 9 bases aligning to TRBD2. From germline, CDR1 is LGHNA and CDR2 YSLEER. The CDR3 extends over 16 amino acids. The V segment lost 0 bases and the J segment 4 bases; nucleotides outside the gene matches: 4. Here the CDR3 reads CASSQEEAGGYNEQFF. In DNA form, the CDR3 reads TGCGCCAGCAGCCAAGAGGAAGCGGGAGGTTACAATGAGCAGTTCTTC.

The table lists this clonotype with many counts. CDR3 DNA sequence: TGTGCCAGCAGCGATAACTATGGCTACACCTTC. This encodes CASSDNYGYTF. The chain joins TRBV7-9 to TRBJ1-2; D unclear. V was shortened by 5 bases and J by 1 base, with 2 bases between the two germline ends. CDR1 and CDR2 from the germline V gene are SEHNR and FQNEAQ (reference sequence). CDR3 length: 11 residues.

This clonotype was observed many times. This chain connects TRBV4-1 to TRBJ2-2, with TRBD1 matching 7 bases. This CDR3 has 15 amino acids. Per the germline V gene, CDR1 is MGHRA and CDR2 is YSYEKL. V lost 3 bases to trimming and J lost 1 base; unmatched junction nucleotides: 2. The CDR3 loop is CASSHRDRNTGELFF. The DNA for the CDR3 is TGCGCCAGCAGCCACCGGGACAGGAACACCGGGGAGCTGTTTTTT.

Ten or more counts support this clonotype. The V and J genes are TRBV9 and TRBJ2-1; D is undetermined. V was shortened by 3 bases and J by 7 bases, with 17 bases between the two germline ends. CDR1 SGDLS and CDR2 YYNGEE come from the germline V gene. The CDR3 contains 15 residues. The CDR3 coding sequence is TGTGCCAGCAGCGCCCGAGCTTTTTCTGAGAATGAGCAGTTCTTC. This codes for CASSARAFSENEQFF.

This clonotype was recorded at least ten times. This chain uses TRBV11-3 with TRBJ1-2, with 8 positions matching TRBD1. V shed 0 bases, J shed 4 bases, and the junction held 4 bases outside the gene matches. This CDR3 has 15 amino acids. CDR1 and CDR2 from the germline V gene are SGHNT and YENEEA. The chain's CDR3 is CASSLEAGGVYGYTF. The CDR3 DNA is TGTGCCAGCAGCTTAGAGGCAGGGGGCGTCTATGGCTACACCTTC.

This clonotype occurred many times. CDR3 sequence: CASSSKYNEQFF. The DNA of the CDR3 is TGTGCCAGCAGTTCGAAATACAATGAGCAGTTCTTC. The chain combines TRBV28 with TRBJ2-1, with D uncertain. V lost 4 bases to trimming and J lost 4 bases, with 5 bases between them. Germline V gives CDR1 MDHEN, CDR2 SYDVKM. The CDR3 has 12 residues.

This clonotype has ten or more counts. The V and J genes are TRBV20-1 and TRBJ2-7, with 7 bases that match TRBD2. The CDR3 is 16 amino acids. Germline V gene sequence: CDR1 DFQATT, CDR2 SNEGSKA (reference sequence). The V and J ends lost 2 bases and 3 bases, in that order; junction bases with no gene match: 13. CDR3 bases: TGCAGTGCTAGATACGGACTAGTCAACCCGTACTACGAGCAGTACTTC. It codes for CSARYGLVNPYYEQYF.

The sample holds many counts of this clonotype. The chain links TRBV7-8 to TRBJ1-1; D remains ambiguous. Germline V gene lookup returns CDR1 SGHVS and CDR2 FQNEAQ. The CDR3 is made up of 14 amino acids. V was clipped by 1 base and J by 4 bases, with 10 bases between them. The CDR3 sequence is CASSLDLGGTEAFF. CDR3 nucleotides: TGTGCCAGCAGCTTAGATCTGGGTGGCACTGAAGCTTTCTTT.

This clonotype is labeled as medium-sized. The rearrangement links TRBV7-9 to TRBJ1-1; perhaps TRBD1 as D (5 bases). V lost 1 base, J lost 14 bases, and 11 bases lay in between. Germline V gene sequence: CDR1 SEHNR, CDR2 FQNEAQ (reference sequence). The CDR3 length is 11 residues. The CDR3 coding sequence is TGTGCCAGCAGCTTAGGGGGCCAGGCGTTCTTT. As protein: CASSLGGQAFF.

By share, this clonotype counts as medium-sized. The rearrangement uses TRBV14 and TRBJ2-5; D is unresolved. The germline V and J ends were trimmed by 1 base and 2 bases, with 2 bases remaining between them. This CDR3 contains 12 residues. Germline V gives CDR1 SGHDN, CDR2 FVKESK. CDR3 region: CASSQVQETQYF. CDR3 in DNA: TGTGCCAGCAGCCAAGTTCAAGAGACCCAGTACTTC.

This clonotype showed up many times. The V call is TRBV28, the J call TRBJ1-2, with D hard to call. The CDR3 totals 14 residues. Trimming pared 7 bases from V and 4 bases from J, leaving 16 bases between. Looked up from germline, CDR1 is MDHEN and CDR2 is SYDVKM. DNA for the CDR3: TGTGCCAGCACTCCGAGAAACCTAGTCTATGGCTACACCTTC. The encoded protein is CASTPRNLVYGYTF.

This clonotype was counted ten times or more. One end of the junction is discordant with germline, which a read error may explain. The rearrangement uses TRBV11-2 and TRBJ2-3; either TRBD1 or TRBD2 may fit D (7 bases each). The length of the CDR3 is 15 residues. Germline CDR1 is SGHAT and CDR2 is FQNNGV. CDR3 DNA: TGTGTCAGCTCAGGGGGGGTAAGGAGCACAGATACGCAGTATTTT. Its translation: CVSSGGVRSTDTQYF.

This clonotype was picked up many times. The J gene is TRBJ1-4, the V gene TRBV20-1; 10 bases are a match to TRBD1. The CDR3 loop spans 16 amino acids. Losses at the gene ends were 6 bases for V and 3 bases for J; bases not matched to a gene: 10. Germline-derived CDR1 and CDR2 are DFQATT and SNEGSKA (reference sequence). CDR3 sequence: CSATGTGDTANEKLFF. The CDR3 DNA reads TGCAGTGCAACCGGGACAGGGGATACGGCTAATGAAAAACTGTTTTTT.

The CDR3 region has the DNA TGCAGCGTTGATACCTCCTCGAGGGAGCAGTACTTC. This translates into CSVDTSSREQYF. The J gene is TRBJ2-7, the V gene TRBV29-1; D ambiguous. Germline-derived CDR1 and CDR2 are SQVTM and ANQGSEA. Trimming removed 3 bases at V and 7 bases at J, with 13 bases between. The CDR3 totals 12 residues.

This clonotype was seen at least ten times. This chain's CDR3 is CASSPQTAGGPAGELFF. CDR3 nucleotides: TGTGCCAGCAGCCCACAGACAGCGGGAGGGCCTGCCGGGGAGCTGTTTTTT. This chain links TRBV5-6 with TRBJ2-2; 10 bases align to TRBD2. Germline assignment: CDR1 SGHDT and CDR2 YYEEEE. The CDR3 extends over 17 amino acids. The V gene end was trimmed by 4 bases and the J gene end by 6 bases; junction bases not matched to a gene: 12.

V gene TRBV6-1 combines with J gene TRBJ1-1, with a tentative D call TRBD1 (5 bases). The CDR3 spans 13 residues. Trimming cost V 6 bases and J 1 base, with 9 bases left between them. Germline CDR1 MNHNS, CDR2 SASEGT. The CDR3 reads CASSPRENTEAFF. CDR3 nucleotide sequence: TGTGCCAGCAGCCCCAGGGAGAACACTGAAGCTTTCTTT.